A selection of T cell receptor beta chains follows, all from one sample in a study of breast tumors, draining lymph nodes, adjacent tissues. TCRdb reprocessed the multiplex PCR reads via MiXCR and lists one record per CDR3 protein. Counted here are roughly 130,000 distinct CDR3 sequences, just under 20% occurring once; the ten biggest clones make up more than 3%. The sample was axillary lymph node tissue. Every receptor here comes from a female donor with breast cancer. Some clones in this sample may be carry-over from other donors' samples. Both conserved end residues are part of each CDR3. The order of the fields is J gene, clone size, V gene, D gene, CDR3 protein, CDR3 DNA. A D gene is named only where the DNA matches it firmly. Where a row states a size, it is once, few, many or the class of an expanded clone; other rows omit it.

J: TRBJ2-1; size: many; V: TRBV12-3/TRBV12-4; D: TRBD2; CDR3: CASSWTSGEYNEQFF; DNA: TGTGCCAGCAGTTGGACTAGCGGGGAGTACAATGAGCAGTTCTTC
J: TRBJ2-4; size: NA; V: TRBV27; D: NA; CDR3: CASSFGKRTGDIQYF; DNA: TGTGCCAGCAGTTTTGGGAAGAGGACCGGGGACATTCAGTACTTC
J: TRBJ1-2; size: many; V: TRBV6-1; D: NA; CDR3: CASLGGVNYGYTF; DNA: TGTGCCAGCCTCGGGGGGGTTAACTATGGCTACACCTTC
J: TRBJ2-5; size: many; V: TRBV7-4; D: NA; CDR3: CASSSPSEETQYF; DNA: TGTGCCAGCAGCTCACCGAGCGAAGAGACCCAGTACTTC
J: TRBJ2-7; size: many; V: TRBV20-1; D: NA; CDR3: CSARDLQGSAYEQYF; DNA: TGCAGTGCTAGAGATCTGCAGGGTAGTGCCTACGAGCAGTACTTC
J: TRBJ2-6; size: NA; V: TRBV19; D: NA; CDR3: CASGAGGGSGANVLTF; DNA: TGTGCCAGTGGGGCAGGGGGAGGTTCTGGGGCCAACGTCCTGACTTTC
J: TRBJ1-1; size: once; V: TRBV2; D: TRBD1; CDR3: CASRWDRANTEAFF; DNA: TGTGCCAGCAGGTGGGACAGAGCGAACACTGAAGCTTTCTTT
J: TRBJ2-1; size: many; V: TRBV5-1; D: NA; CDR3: CASSITSGNEQFF; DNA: TGCGCCAGCAGCATTACTAGTGGCAATGAGCAGTTCTTC
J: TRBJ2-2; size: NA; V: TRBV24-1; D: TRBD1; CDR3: CATSGTGGGELFF; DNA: TGTGCCACGTCCGGGACAGGGGGCGGGGAGCTGTTTTTT
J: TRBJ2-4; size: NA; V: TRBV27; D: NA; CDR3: CASSSVMRTTNIQYF; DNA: TGTGCCAGCTCCTCTGTGATGAGAACTACAAACATTCAGTACTTC
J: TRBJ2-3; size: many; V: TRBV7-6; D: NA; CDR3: CASSLSPGGADTQYF; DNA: TGTGCCAGCAGCTTATCTCCGGGTGGGGCAGATACGCAGTATTTT
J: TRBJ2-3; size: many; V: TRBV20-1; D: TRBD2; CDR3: CSAPGGGVGSPDTQYF; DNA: TGCAGTGCCCCCGGGGGGGGGGTCGGGTCCCCAGATACGCAGTATTTT
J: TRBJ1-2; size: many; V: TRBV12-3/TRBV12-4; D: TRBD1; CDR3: CASSETGTGRDGYTF; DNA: TGTGCCAGCAGTGAAACCGGGACAGGGCGTGATGGCTACACCTTC
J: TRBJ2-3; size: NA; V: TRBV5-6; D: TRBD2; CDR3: CASSFEAGQDTQYF; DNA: TGTGCCAGCAGCTTTGAAGCGGGGCAGGATACGCAGTATTTT
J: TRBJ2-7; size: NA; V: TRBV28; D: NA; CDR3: CASSLLQGPYEQYF; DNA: TGTGCCAGCAGTTTACTACAGGGACCCTACGAGCAGTACTTC
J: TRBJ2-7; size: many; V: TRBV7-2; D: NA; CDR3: CASSFWEYTYEQYF; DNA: TGTGCCAGCAGCTTTTGGGAGTATACCTACGAGCAGTACTTC
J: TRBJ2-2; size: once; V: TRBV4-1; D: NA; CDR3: CASGQAWGQVLGELFF; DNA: TGCGCCAGCGGCCAAGCTTGGGGACAAGTTCTCGGGGAGCTGTTTTTT
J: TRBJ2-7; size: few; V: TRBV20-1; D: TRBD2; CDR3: CSARGTSGRGGEQCF; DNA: TGCAGTGCTAGGGGGACTAGCGGGAGGGGAGGCGAGCAGTGCTTC
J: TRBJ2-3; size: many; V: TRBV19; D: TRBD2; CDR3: CASSILALGTSGRNTQYF; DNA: TGTGCCAGTAGTATACTCGCCCTTGGGACTAGCGGGAGAAATACGCAGTATTTT
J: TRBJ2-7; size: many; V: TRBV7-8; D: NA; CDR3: CASSLLAFEQYF; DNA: TGTGCCAGCAGCTTACTGGCGTTCGAGCAGTACTTC
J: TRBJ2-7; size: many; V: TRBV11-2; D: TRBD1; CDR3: CASSLRGGTYEQYF; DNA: TGTGCCAGCAGCTTAAGAGGGGGCACCTACGAGCAGTACTTC
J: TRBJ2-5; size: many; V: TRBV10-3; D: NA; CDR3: CAIRAGVLETQYF; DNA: TGTGCCATAAGGGCAGGGGTGTTGGAGACCCAGTACTTC
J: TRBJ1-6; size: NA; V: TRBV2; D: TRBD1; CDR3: CASSEDRGRGNSPLHF; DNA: TGTGCCAGCAGTGAAGACAGGGGGCGAGGCAATTCACCCCTCCACTTT
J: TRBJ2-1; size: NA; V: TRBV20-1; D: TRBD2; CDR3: CSAPDSGTSRNEQFF; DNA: TGCAGTGCTCCAGACTCCGGGACTAGCAGGAATGAGCAGTTCTTC
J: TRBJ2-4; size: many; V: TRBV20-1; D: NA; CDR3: CSARDPIVGLGIQYF; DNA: TGCAGTGCTAGAGATCCAATCGTAGGGCTAGGCATTCAGTACTTC
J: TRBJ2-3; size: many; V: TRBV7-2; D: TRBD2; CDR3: CASSSPGTGGSGGTQYF; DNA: TGTGCCAGCAGCTCCCCCGGGACGGGGGGGTCCGGGGGTACGCAGTATTTT
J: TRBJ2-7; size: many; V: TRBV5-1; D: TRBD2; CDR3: CASSLDTSGYYEQYF; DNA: TGCGCCAGCAGCTTAGATACTAGCGGATACTACGAGCAGTACTTC
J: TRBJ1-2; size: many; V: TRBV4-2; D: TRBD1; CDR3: CASSQGQASDYGYTF; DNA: TGTGCCAGCAGCCAGGGACAGGCAAGTGACTATGGCTACACCTTC
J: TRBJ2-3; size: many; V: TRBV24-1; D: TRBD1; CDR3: CATSDGRRGRTDTQYF; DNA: TGTGCCACCAGTGATGGGCGCAGGGGGCGCACAGATACGCAGTATTTT
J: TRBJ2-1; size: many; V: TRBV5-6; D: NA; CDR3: CASSLASGSYNEQFF; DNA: TGTGCCAGCAGCTTGGCGAGTGGGTCCTACAATGAGCAGTTCTTC
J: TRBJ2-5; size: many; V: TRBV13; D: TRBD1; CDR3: CASSGQGGQETQYF; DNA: TGTGCCAGCAGCGGACAGGGCGGTCAAGAGACCCAGTACTTC
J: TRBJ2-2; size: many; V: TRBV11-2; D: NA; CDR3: CASSLRAGQTTNTGELFF; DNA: TGTGCCAGCAGCTTAAGGGCCGGACAGACAACGAACACCGGGGAGCTGTTTTTT
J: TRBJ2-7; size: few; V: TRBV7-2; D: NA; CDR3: CASSLGRSTYEQCF; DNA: TGTGCCAGCAGCTTGGGCAGGTCAACCTACGAGCAGTGCTTC
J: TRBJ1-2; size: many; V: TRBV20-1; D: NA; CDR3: CSARGQGFNYGYTF; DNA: TGCAGTGCTAGAGGGCAGGGGTTTAACTATGGCTACACCTTC
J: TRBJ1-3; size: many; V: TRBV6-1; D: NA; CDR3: CASSEGQVSGNTIYF; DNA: TGTGCCAGCAGTGAAGGGCAGGTCTCTGGAAACACCATATATTTT
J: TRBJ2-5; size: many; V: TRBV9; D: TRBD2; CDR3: CASSVPSGGRETQYF; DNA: TGTGCCAGCAGCGTCCCTAGCGGGGGTAGAGAGACCCAGTACTTC
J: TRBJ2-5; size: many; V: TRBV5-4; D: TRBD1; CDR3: CASSPVPDRGETQYF; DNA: TGTGCCAGCAGCCCTGTCCCGGACAGGGGGGAGACCCAGTACTTC
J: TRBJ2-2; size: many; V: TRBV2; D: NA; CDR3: CASKGPYTGELFF; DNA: TGTGCCAGCAAGGGACCATACACCGGGGAGCTGTTTTTT
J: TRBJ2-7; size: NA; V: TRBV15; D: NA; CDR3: CATSSLRNYEQYF; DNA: TGTGCCACCAGCAGCTTAAGAAACTACGAGCAGTACTTC
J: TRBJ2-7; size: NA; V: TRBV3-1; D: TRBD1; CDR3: CASSPRDRTCEQYF; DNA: TGTGCCAGCAGCCCCCGGGACAGGACCTGCGAGCAGTACTTC
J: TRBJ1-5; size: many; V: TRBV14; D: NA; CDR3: CASSQDSRTDNQPQHF; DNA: TGTGCCAGCAGCCAAGATAGTAGGACAGACAATCAGCCCCAGCATTTT